The source of this TCR beta chain is a study of cytomegalovirus exposure and HLA in healthy donors. Across the whole study: Unique TCR beta sequences numbering 117 million came from about 179 million T cells in an earlier analysis.

A multiplex PCR was run with 60 Vbeta primers and 13 Jbeta primers. TCRdb's table, derived via immunoSEQ multiplex PCR, lists solely in-frame clones and lacks some. Of about 200,000 clones in the sample, roughly three quarters are singletons; the top ten hold about 1.6%. This sequence originates from a woman in her 50s in good health and CMV-seronegative. Sequencing input: PBMCs.

The CDR3 here is CASSLAGGPRDEQFF. The CDR3 DNA reads as TGCGCCAGCAGTCTAGCGGGGGGGCCCCGCGATGAGCAGTTCTTC. The chain has TRBV10-2 and TRBJ2-1, with TRBD2 matching 12 bases. This CDR3 comprises 15 residues. In germline, CDR1 is WSHSY, CDR2 SAAADI. The ends lost 5 bases at V and 8 bases at J; junction bases unmatched: 7.